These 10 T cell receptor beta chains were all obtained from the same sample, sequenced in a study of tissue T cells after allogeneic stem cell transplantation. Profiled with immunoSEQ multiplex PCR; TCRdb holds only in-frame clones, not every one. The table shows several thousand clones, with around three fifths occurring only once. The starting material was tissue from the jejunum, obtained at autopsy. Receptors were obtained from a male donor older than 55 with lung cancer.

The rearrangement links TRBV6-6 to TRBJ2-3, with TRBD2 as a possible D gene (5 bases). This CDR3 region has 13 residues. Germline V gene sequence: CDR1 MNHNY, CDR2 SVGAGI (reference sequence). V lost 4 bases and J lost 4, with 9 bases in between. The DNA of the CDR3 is TGTGCCAGCAGTTCGGTAGCGTCAGATACGCAGTATTTT. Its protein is CASSSVASDTQYF.

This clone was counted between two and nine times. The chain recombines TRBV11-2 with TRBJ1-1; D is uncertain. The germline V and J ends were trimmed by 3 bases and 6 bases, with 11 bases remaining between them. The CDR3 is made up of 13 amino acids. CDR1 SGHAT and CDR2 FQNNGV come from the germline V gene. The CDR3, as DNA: TGTGCCAGCAGCTTCGGGGAGAGGGCTGAAGCTTTCTTT. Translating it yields CASSFGERAEAFF.

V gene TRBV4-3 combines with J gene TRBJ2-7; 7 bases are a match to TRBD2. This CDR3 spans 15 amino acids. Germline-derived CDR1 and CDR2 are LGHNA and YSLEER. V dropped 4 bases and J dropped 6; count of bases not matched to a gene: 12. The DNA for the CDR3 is TGCGCCAGCAGCCCGGGGGGATCGGGAGAAATCGAGCAGTACTTC. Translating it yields CASSPGGSGEIEQYF.

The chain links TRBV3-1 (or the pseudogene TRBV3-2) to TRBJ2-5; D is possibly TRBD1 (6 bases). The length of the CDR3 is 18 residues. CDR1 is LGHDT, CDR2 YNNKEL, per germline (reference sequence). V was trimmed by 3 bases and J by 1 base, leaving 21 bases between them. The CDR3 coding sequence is TGTGCCAGCAGCCAGAGGAGCCAGGGGTTTAACTGCCAAGAGACCCAGTACTTC. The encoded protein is CASSQRSQGFNCQETQYF.

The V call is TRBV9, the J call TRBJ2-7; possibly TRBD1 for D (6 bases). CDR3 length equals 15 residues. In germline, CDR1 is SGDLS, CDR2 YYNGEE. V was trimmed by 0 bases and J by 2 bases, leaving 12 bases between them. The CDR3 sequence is CASSVGGTNPYEQYF. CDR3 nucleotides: TGTGCCAGCAGCGTAGGGGGGACAAACCCCTACGAGCAGTACTTC.

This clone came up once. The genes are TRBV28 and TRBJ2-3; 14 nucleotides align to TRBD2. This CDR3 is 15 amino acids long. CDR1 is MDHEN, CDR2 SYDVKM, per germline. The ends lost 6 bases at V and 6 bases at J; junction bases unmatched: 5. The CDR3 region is CASSPGLAGVDTQYF. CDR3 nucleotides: TGTGCCAGCAGCCCGGGACTAGCGGGAGTCGATACGCAGTATTTT.

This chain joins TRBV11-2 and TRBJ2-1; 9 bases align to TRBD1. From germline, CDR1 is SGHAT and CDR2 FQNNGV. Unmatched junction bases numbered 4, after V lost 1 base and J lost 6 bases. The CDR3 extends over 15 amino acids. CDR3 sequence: CASSLVGDRVNEQFF. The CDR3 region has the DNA TGTGCCAGCAGCTTAGTCGGGGACAGGGTCAATGAGCAGTTCTTC. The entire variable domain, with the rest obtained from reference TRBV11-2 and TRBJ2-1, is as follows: EAGVAQSPRYKIIEKRQSVAFWCNPISGHATLYWYQQILGQGPKLLIQFQNNGVVDDSQLPKDRFSAERLKGVDSTLKIQPAKLEDSAVYLCASSLVGDRVNEQFFGPGTRLTVL.

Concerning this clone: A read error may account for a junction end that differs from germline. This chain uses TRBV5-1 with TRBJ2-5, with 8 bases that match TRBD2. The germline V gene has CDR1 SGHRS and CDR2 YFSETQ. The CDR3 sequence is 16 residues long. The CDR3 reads CASSLAGGSLQETQYF. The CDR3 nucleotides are TGCGCCAGCAGTTTGGCGGGAGGTAGCTTACAAGAGACCCAGTACTTC.

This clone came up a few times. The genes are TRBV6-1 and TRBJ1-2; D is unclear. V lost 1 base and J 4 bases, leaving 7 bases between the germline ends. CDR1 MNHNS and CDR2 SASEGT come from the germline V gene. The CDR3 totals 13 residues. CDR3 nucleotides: TGTGCCAGCAGTGAAGTTGACACCTATGGCTACACCTTC. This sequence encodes CASSEVDTYGYTF.

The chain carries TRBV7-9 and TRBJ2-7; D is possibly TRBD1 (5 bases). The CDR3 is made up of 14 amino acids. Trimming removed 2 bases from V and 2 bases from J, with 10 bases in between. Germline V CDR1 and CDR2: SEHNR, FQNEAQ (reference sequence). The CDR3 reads CASSLSAGTYEQYF. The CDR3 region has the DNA TGTGCCAGCAGCTTATCGGCAGGGACCTACGAGCAGTACTTC.